Described below is a single TCR beta chain sequence and its context. What it binds is unknown. Germline CDR1 and CDR2: SGHRS and YFSETQ. The CDR3 totals 17 residues. This record comes from a study of T cells expressing NK-cell markers. The overall study: It was sorted CD3+CD56+NKG2C+, CD3+CD56+NKG2C- and CD3+CD56-NKG2C+ T cells that supplied the TCR beta repertoires. Overall study results and limits: One observes that, in several donors, these clonotypes were also the leading ones within the CD3+CD56-NKG2C+ fraction. A range of roughly 1.0-8% of CD8+ T cells consisted of dominant NKG2C+ clonotypes in more than five donors. Evidence did not settle whether expanded NKG2C+ T cell clones targeted HCMV.

With the 5' RACE reads reprocessed, TCRdb shows one record per CDR3 protein and no DNA. The sample's table shows about 400,000 distinct CDR3 sequences. The specimen sequenced was blood T cells: a sorted CD56 or NKG2C T cell subset, CD4+ or CD8+ T cells, or bulk PBMC T cells (not recorded which). The V and J genes are TRBV5-1 and TRBJ2-3; TCRdb names TRBD1, which stays unverified in the absence of DNA. The receptor comes from a woman in her forties or fifties in good health. The CDR3 here is CASSLPRGRQSTDTQYF.